The 21 T cell receptor beta chains below all came from one sample that was sequenced in a study of monozygotic twins with inflammatory bowel disease. From its re-call of the 5' RACE reads, TCRdb lists each CDR3 protein once, without DNA. Its clone listing holds approximately 340,000 distinct CDR3 sequences. Material for sequencing was blood. The receptor set was obtained from a human donor with ulcerative colitis or Crohn's disease, or a healthy co-twin of an affected twin (not recorded which).

The J gene is TRBJ2-7, the V gene TRBV19; no DNA is available, so the TRBD2 call from TCRdb remains unchecked. Looked up from germline, CDR1 is LNHDA and CDR2 is SQIVND (reference sequence). This CDR3 has 15 amino acids. The CDR3 is CASSAGTSGIYEQYF. The full variable domain, its missing parts supplied by reference TRBV19 and TRBJ2-7, is DGGITQSPKYLFRKEGQNVTLSCEQNLNHDAMYWYRQDPGQGLRLIYYSQIVNDFQKGDIAEGYSVSREKKESFPLTVTSAQKNPTAFYLCASSAGTSGIYEQYFGPGTRLTVT.

CDR3 in amino acids: CASSLYSGELFF. The chain links TRBV5-6 to TRBJ2-2. Germline CDR1 SGHDT, CDR2 YYEEEE. This CDR3 has 12 residues.

V is TRBV3-1 and J is TRBJ2-2; TCRdb designates TRBD2, a call that cannot be tested without DNA. CDR1 and CDR2 from the germline V gene are LGHDT and YNNKEL (reference sequence). CDR3 length equals 14 residues. CDR3: CASSLLESAGELFF.

The V call is TRBV20-1, the J call TRBJ2-7; the TCRdb D gene call, TRBD1, has no DNA to confirm it. CDR1 and CDR2 (germline): DFQATT, SNEGSKA (reference sequence). The CDR3 contains 12 residues. The CDR3 reads CSDRDSTYEQYF.

The chain combines TRBV20-1 with TRBJ2-5. This CDR3 has 13 amino acids. Germline CDR1 reads DFQATT; CDR2 reads SNEGSKA (reference sequence). CDR3 sequence reads: CSARLTNQETQYF.

The V gene is TRBV5-4, the J gene TRBJ1-1. CDR1 and CDR2 from the germline V gene are SGHNT and YYREEE (reference sequence). The CDR3 is made up of 12 amino acids. The CDR3 loop is CASSFRGTEAFF.

The chain has TRBV7-2 and TRBJ2-4; TCRdb's D call, TRBD1, is unchecked because there is no DNA. Germline V gene lookup returns CDR1 SGHTA and CDR2 FQGNSA. The CDR3 is 17 amino acids. The CDR3 here is CASSLTLWGRSKNIQYF.

The rearrangement uses TRBV5-1 and TRBJ2-2; absent DNA, TCRdb's TRBD2 call cannot be checked. Germline CDR1 is SGHRS and CDR2 is YFSETQ. CDR3 size: 14 residues. This chain's CDR3 is CASQIAGSTGELFF.

The chain employs TRBV5-6 and TRBJ2-1; TCRdb indicates TRBD2, and absent DNA this call remains unverified. Germline V CDR1 and CDR2: SGHDT, YYEEEE. CDR3 length: 15 residues. CDR3 protein: CASSLAGSKNNEQFF.

This chain uses TRBV5-1 with TRBJ2-3; TCRdb lists TRBD2, though no DNA is available to test this call. There are 16 residues in the CDR3. In germline, CDR1 is SGHRS, CDR2 YFSETQ. CDR3 residues: CASSFLQGGGTDTQYF.

The genes are TRBV6-2 or TRBV6-3 and TRBJ1-1; TCRdb's D call of TRBD1 is untestable without DNA. The CDR3 has 15 amino acids. Germline loops: CDR1 MNHEY, CDR2 SVGEGT. CDR3 sequence reads: CASRRTGDMNTEAFF.

The chain employs TRBV20-1 and TRBJ2-3; TCRdb gives TRBD1 as the D gene, but with no DNA this cannot be confirmed. In germline, CDR1 is DFQATT, CDR2 SNEGSKA (reference sequence). The CDR3 is 14 amino acids. CDR3 protein: CSASSGQGGDTQYF.

The chain has TRBV12-5 and TRBJ1-1; TCRdb's D gene call, TRBD1, goes unchecked for lack of DNA. The CDR3 totals 13 residues. Germline V gene sequence: CDR1 LGHNT, CDR2 FRNRAP. The CDR3: CASGEGQNTEAFF.

V usage is TRBV4-3 and J usage is TRBJ2-7. Looked up from germline, CDR1 is LGHNA and CDR2 is YSLEER. CDR3 length: 14 amino acids. This CDR3 reads CASSQDRSSYEQYF.

The V and J genes are TRBV5-1 and TRBJ1-4; TCRdb picks TRBD1, but there is no DNA to check that call. CDR1 is SGHRS, CDR2 YFSETQ, per germline. CDR3 size: 15 residues. This CDR3 is CASSSGTALNEKLFF.

The chain combines TRBV6-1 with TRBJ1-5; TCRdb returns TRBD1, unconfirmable since there is no DNA. Germline assignment: CDR1 MNHNS and CDR2 SASEGT. This CDR3 has 15 residues. The CDR3: CASSRDRGYNQPQHF.

The CDR3 region is CASSLSGLVETQYF. The chain recombines TRBV12-3 or TRBV12-4 with TRBJ2-5; TCRdb's D gene call, TRBD2, goes unchecked for lack of DNA. CDR3 length: 14 residues.

CDR3 amino acids: CASSYSGGTGRAYNEQFF. This rearrangement joins TRBV6-5 to TRBJ2-1; the TRBD1 assignment by TCRdb is unverifiable without DNA. Germline assignment: CDR1 MNHEY and CDR2 SVGAGI. This CDR3 spans 18 amino acids.

The chain joins TRBV20-1 to TRBJ2-3. Germline CDR1 and CDR2: DFQATT and SNEGSKA (reference sequence). The CDR3 sequence is 14 residues long. This CDR3 reads CSAPLWKSPDTQYF.

The chain combines TRBV29-1 with TRBJ2-3; TCRdb selects TRBD2, and the lack of DNA leaves this call unchecked. Germline loops: CDR1 SQVTM, CDR2 ANQGSEA. This CDR3 region has 14 residues. This CDR3 is CSYTRTSGTDTQYF.

The chain is built from TRBV12-3 or TRBV12-4 and TRBJ1-5; the D gene TCRdb calls, TRBD1, cannot be checked with no DNA. This CDR3 is built from 15 residues. The CDR3: CASSWATGSNQPQHF.